The 6 T cell receptor beta chains listed next were all sequenced from one sample in a study of blood T cell repertoires in COVID-19. Measured with immunoSEQ multiplex PCR; TCRdb has only the in-frame clones, and not every one. The table lists tens of thousands of clones, just over 85% of them singletons. Sample: peripheral blood. These TCRs come from a man aged 65 to 79 with active or convalescent COVID-19.

The chain has TRBV12-3 or TRBV12-4 and TRBJ1-5; the D gene is possibly TRBD1 (5 bases). V lost 1 base and J lost 12, with 10 bases in between. The CDR3 sequence is 12 residues long. The CDR3 here is CASSLGPGGQHF. The CDR3 DNA follows: TGTGCCAGCAGTTTAGGCCCGGGGGGCCAGCATTTT.

This rearrangement joins TRBV28 to TRBJ2-4; 16 bases align to TRBD2. Germline lookup yields CDR1 MDHEN and CDR2 SYDVKM. The trim removed 6 bases at V and 0 bases at J, leaving 8 bases unmatched. The CDR3 is made up of 19 amino acids. This CDR3 reads CASSGGTSGRAPAKNIQYF. The CDR3 coding sequence is TGTGCCAGCAGCGGAGGGACTAGCGGGAGGGCCCCAGCCAAAAACATTCAGTACTTC.

This chain connects TRBV7-3 to TRBJ1-1, with 8 bases that match TRBD1. Germline V gene sequence: CDR1 SGHTA, CDR2 FQGTGA. This CDR3 is built from 14 residues. V shed 3 bases and J 6 bases; nucleotides not matched to a gene: 6. Here the CDR3 reads CASSFQGAGAEAFF. The CDR3 DNA follows: TGTGCCAGCAGCTTTCAGGGGGCTGGCGCTGAAGCTTTCTTT.

The chain combines TRBV30 with TRBJ2-1, with 13 bases aligning to TRBD2. The CDR3 extends over 14 amino acids. Trimming at V came to 6 bases and at J to 10 bases, leaving 9 bases not matched to a gene. From germline, CDR1 is GTSNPN and CDR2 SVGIG (reference sequence). The CDR3 protein is CACSGTSGAMEQFF. CDR3 bases: TGTGCCTGTTCCGGGACTAGCGGGGCGATGGAGCAGTTCTTC.

The chain has TRBV24-1 and TRBJ2-1; D is undetermined. The CDR3 consists of 11 residues. Germline lookup yields CDR1 KGHDR and CDR2 SFDVKD. Trimming removed 4 bases from V and 11 bases from J, with 8 bases in between. As DNA, the CDR3 is TGTGCCACCAGTGACCCCACTAAGCAGTTCTTC. This codes for CATSDPTKQFF.

The gene calls are TRBV18 and TRBJ2-7, with 8 bases lining up with TRBD2. With V trimmed by 2 bases and J by 5 bases, 5 bases remained unmatched. Germline lookup yields CDR1 KGHSH and CDR2 LQKENI. This CDR3 spans 14 amino acids. As DNA, the CDR3 is TGTGCCAGCTCACCAGGACTAGCCGAGGACGAGCAGTACTTC. This gives the protein CASSPGLAEDEQYF.